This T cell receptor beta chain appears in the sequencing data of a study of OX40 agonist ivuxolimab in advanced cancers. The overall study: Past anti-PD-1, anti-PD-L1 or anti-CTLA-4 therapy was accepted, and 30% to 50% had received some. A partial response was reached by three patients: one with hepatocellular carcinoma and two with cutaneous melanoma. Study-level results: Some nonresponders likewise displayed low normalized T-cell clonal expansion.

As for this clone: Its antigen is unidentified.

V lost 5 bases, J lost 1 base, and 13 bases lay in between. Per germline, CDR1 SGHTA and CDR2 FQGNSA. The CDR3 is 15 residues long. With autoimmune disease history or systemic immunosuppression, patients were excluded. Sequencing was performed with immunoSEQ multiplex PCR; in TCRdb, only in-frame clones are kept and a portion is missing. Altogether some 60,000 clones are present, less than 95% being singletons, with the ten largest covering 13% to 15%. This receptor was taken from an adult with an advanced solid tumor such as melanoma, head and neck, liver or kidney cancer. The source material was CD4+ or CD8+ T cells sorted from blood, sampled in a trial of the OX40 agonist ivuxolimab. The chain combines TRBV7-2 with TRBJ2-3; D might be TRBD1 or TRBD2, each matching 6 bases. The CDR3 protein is CASSRRGPGTDTQYF. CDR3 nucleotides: TGTGCCAGCAGCCGCCGGGGGCCGGGCACAGATACGCAGTATTTT.